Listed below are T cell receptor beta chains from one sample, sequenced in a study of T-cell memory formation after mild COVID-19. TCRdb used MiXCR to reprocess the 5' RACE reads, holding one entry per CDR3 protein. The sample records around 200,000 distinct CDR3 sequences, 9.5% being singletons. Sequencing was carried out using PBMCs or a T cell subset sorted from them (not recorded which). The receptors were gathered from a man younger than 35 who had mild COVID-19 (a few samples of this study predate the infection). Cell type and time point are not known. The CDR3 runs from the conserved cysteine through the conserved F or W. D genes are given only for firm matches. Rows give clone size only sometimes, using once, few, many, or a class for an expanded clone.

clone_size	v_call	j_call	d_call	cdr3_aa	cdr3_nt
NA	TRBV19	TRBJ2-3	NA	CASSNPEDTQYF	TGTGCCAGTAGTAACCCAGAGGATACGCAGTATTTT
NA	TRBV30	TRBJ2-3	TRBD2	CAWSVLAGGDTQYF	TGTGCCTGGAGTGTACTAGCGGGGGGAGATACGCAGTATTTT
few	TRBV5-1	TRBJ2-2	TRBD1	CASSVTGTGNGELFF	TGCGCCAGCAGCGTCACCGGGACAGGGAACGGGGAGCTGTTTTTT
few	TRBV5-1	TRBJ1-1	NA	CASSLTYGNTEAFF	TGCGCCAGCAGCTTGACCTACGGGAACACTGAAGCTTTCTTT
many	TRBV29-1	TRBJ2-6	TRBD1	CSGQGPGANVLTF	TGCAGCGGACAGGGTCCCGGGGCCAACGTCCTGACTTTC
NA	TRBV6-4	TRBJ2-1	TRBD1	CASSGQGASNEQFF	TGTGCCAGCAGTGGACAGGGGGCTTCGAATGAGCAGTTCTTC
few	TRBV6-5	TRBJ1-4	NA	CASSCQTQGVFFTVVDEKLFF	TGTGCCAGCAGTTGCCAAACACAGGGAGTCTTTTTTACGGTGGTGGATGAAAAACTGTTTTTT
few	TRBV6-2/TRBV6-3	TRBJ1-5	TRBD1	CASSSTGGGQPQHF	TGTGCCAGCAGTTCTACAGGGGGCGGTCAGCCCCAGCATTTT
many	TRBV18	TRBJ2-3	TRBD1	CASSRDRDRGTDTQYF	TGTGCCAGCTCACGGGACCGGGACAGGGGCACAGATACGCAGTATTTT
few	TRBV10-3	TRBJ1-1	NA	CAISEGQRSEAFF	TGTGCCATCAGTGAGGGACAGAGGTCTGAAGCTTTCTTT
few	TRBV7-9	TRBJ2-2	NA	CASSAHEGSNTGELFF	TGTGCCAGCAGCGCCCACGAGGGGTCGAACACCGGGGAGCTGTTTTTT
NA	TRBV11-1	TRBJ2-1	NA	CASFSSVGADFNEQFF	TGTGCCAGCTTCTCCTCCGTCGGGGCAGACTTCAATGAGCAGTTCTTC
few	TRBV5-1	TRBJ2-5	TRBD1	CASSPSPLGTDQETQYF	TGCGCCAGCAGCCCTTCCCCCCTGGGGACAGACCAAGAGACCCAGTACTTC
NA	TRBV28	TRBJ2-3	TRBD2	CASIESGGRTDTQYF	TGTGCCAGCATTGAAAGCGGGGGGCGCACAGATACGCAGTATTTT
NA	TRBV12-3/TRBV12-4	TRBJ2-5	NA	CASSRWADETQYF	TGTGCCAGCAGTCGGTGGGCAGATGAGACCCAGTACTTC
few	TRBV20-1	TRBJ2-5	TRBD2	CSATQPGLAGGTQYF	TGCAGTGCTACACAGCCGGGACTAGCGGGGGGGACCCAGTACTTC
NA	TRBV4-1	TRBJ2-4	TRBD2	CASSQLGLAKGIQYF	TGCGCCAGCAGCCAACTGGGACTAGCGAAGGGCATTCAGTACTTC
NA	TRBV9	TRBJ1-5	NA	CASSAGILDNQPQHF	TGTGCCAGCAGCGCAGGCATCCTAGATAATCAGCCCCAGCATTTT
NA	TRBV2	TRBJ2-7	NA	CASSEGGREQYF	TGTGCCAGCAGTGAAGGCGGGCGGGAGCAGTACTTC
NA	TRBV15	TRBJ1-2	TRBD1	CATSQGQLYGYTF	TGTGCCACCAGCCAGGGACAGTTATATGGCTACACCTTC
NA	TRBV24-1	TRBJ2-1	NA	CATSAPQDRGCNNEQFF	TGTGCCACCAGTGCCCCACAGGACCGCGGGTGTAACAATGAGCAGTTCTTC
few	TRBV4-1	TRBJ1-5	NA	CASSQAGDSNQPQHF	TGCGCCAGCAGCCAGGCCGGGGACTCAAATCAGCCCCAGCATTTT
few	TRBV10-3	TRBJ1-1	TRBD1	CAITSGGNTEAFF	TGTGCCATCACCTCAGGGGGAAACACTGAAGCTTTCTTT
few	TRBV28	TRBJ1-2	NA	CASSSSGTGYTF	TGTGCCAGCAGTTCCTCCGGTACTGGCTACACCTTC
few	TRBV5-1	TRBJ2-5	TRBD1	CASSTTGEETQYF	TGCGCCAGCAGCACGACAGGGGAAGAGACCCAGTACTTC
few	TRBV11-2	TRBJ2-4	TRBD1	CASSFGPDRGDIQYF	TGTGCCAGCAGCTTCGGTCCGGACAGGGGCGACATTCAGTACTTC
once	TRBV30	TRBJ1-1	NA	CAWEPKINTEAFF	TGTGCCTGGGAGCCGAAAATTAACACTGAAGCTTTCTTT
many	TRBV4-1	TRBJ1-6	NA	CASSQELSGVGSPLHF	TGCGCCAGCAGCCAAGAGCTGTCAGGGGTGGGCTCACCCCTCCACTTT
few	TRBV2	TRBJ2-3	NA	CASRLGGTDTQYF	TGTGCCAGCAGGCTCGGAGGCACAGATACGCAGTATTTT
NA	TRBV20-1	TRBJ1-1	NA	CSARRSGEGIAEAFF	TGCAGTGCTAGAAGGAGCGGGGAGGGGATCGCTGAAGCTTTCTTT
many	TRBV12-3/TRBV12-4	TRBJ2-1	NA	CASSSPARQFF	TGTGCCAGCAGTTCGCCCGCTAGGCAGTTCTTC
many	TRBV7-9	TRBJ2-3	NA	CASSLVRDTQYF	TGTGCCAGCAGCTTAGTTCGAGATACGCAGTATTTT
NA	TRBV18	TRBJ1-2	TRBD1	CASSANRGLDYGYTF	TGTGCCAGCTCAGCCAACAGGGGGCTTGACTATGGCTACACCTTC
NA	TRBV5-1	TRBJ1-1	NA	CASSFVPEFNTEAFF	TGCGCCAGCAGCTTTGTTCCGGAGTTTAACACTGAAGCTTTCTTT
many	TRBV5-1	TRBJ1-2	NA	CASSLSQAGGGYTF	TGCGCCAGCAGCTTGAGTCAGGCGGGCGGTGGCTACACCTTC
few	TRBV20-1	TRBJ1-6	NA	CSADTGQMNSPLHF	TGCAGTGCTGACACCGGACAGATGAATTCACCCCTCCACTTT
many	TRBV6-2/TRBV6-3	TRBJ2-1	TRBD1	CASTDKDRVSSYNEQFF	TGTGCCAGCACCGATAAGGACAGGGTGAGCTCCTACAATGAGCAGTTCTTC
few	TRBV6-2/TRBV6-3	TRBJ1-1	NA	CASRTPQENTEAFF	TGTGCCAGCAGAACACCTCAAGAGAACACTGAAGCTTTCTTT
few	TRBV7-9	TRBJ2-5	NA	CASSLALRTYQETQYF	TGTGCCAGCAGCTTAGCGCTTAGGACGTACCAAGAGACCCAGTACTTC
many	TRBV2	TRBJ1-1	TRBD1	CASSGSGGEAFF	TGTGCCAGCAGTGGTTCAGGGGGCGAAGCTTTCTTT
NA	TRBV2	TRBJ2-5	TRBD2	CASRRGEVETQYF	TGTGCCAGCAGGCGGGGGGAGGTAGAGACCCAGTACTTC
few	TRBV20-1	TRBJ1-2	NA	CSAPTVDYGYTF	TGCAGTGCGCCGACGGTCGACTATGGCTACACCTTC
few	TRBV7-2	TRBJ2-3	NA	CASSYLDREDRDTQYF	TGTGCCAGCAGCTACTTAGACAGAGAAGATAGGGATACGCAGTATTTT
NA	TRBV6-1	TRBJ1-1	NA	CASSNTGDTEAFF	TGTGCCAGCAGTAATACGGGGGACACTGAAGCTTTCTTT
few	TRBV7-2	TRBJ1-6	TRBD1	CASSLEQGLPLHF	TGTGCCAGCAGCTTAGAACAGGGGCTACCCCTCCACTTT
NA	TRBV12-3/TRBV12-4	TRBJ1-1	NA	CASSSARQLEAFF	TGTGCCAGCAGTTCCGCCCGACAACTAGAAGCTTTCTTT
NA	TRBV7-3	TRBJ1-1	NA	CASSRPGGLAFF	TGTGCCAGCAGCCGGCCGGGAGGGTTAGCTTTCTTT
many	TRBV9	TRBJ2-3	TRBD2	CASSVRLAGADTQYF	TGTGCCAGCAGCGTGAGACTAGCGGGGGCAGATACGCAGTATTTT